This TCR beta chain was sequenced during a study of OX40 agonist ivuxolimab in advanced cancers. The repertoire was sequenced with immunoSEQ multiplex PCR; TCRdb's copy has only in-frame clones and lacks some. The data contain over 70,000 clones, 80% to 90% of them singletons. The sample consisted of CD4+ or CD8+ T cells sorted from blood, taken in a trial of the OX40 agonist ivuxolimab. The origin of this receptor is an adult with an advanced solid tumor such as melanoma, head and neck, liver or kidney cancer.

The CDR3 loop is CASSLNGGRETQYF. CDR3 bases: TGTGCCAGCAGCTTAAACGGGGGTCGAGAGACCCAGTACTTC. The chain couples TRBV7-9 to TRBJ2-5; D might be TRBD2 (6 bases). From germline, CDR1 is SEHNR and CDR2 FQNEAQ (reference sequence). CDR3 length: 14 amino acids. V lost 2 bases and J lost 4, with 11 bases in between.